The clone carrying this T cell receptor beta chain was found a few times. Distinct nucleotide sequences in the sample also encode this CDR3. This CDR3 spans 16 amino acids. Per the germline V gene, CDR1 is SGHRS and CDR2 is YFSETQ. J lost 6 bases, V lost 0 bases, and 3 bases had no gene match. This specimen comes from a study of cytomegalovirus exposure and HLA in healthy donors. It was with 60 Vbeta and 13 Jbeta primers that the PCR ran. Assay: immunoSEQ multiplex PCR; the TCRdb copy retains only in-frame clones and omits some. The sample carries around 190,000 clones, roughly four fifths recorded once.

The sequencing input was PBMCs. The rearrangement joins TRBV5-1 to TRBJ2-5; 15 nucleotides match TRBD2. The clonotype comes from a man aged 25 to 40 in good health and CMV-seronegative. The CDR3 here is CASSLGTSGRVKTQYF. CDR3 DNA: TGCGCCAGCAGCTTGGGGACTAGCGGGAGGGTGAAGACCCAGTACTTC. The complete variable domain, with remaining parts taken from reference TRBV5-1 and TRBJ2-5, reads KAGVTQTPRYLIKTRGQQVTLSCSPISGHRSVSWYQQTPGQGLQFLFEYFSETQRNKGNFPGRFSGRQFSNSRSEMNVSTLELGDSALYLCASSLGTSGRVKTQYFGPGTRLLVL.